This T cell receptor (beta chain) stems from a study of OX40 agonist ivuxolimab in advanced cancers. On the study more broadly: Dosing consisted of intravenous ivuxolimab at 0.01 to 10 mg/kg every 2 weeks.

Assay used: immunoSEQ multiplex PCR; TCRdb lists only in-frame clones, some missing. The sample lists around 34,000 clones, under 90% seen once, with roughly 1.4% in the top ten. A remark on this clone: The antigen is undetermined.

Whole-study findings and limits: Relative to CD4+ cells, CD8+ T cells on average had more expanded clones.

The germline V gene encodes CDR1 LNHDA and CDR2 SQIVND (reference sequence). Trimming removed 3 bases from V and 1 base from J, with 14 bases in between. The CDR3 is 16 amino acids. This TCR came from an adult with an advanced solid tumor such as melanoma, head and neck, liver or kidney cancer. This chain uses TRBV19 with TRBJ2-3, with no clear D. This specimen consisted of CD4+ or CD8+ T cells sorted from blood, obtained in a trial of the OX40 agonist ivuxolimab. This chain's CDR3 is CASSIVGGTGTDTQYF. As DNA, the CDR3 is TGTGCCAGTAGTATCGTCGGCGGTACTGGCACAGATACGCAGTATTTT.